This TCR beta chain was obtained from a study of resident and recirculating memory T cells in vitiligo. Stability required unchanged lesions during the previous 6 months. Repertoires were generated with immunoSEQ multiplex PCR, while TCRdb's copy carries only in-frame clones and drops some. The table lists about 45,000 clones, 85% to 95% of them singletons. The TCR sequence derives from a male donor with vitiligo. Sequencing was carried out using blood.

The DNA for the CDR3 is TGTGCCAGCAGCTTGGCCGGCACCGGGGAGCTGTTTTTT. It encodes CASSLAGTGELFF. The chain is built from TRBV5-6 and TRBJ2-2; unclear D gene. This CDR3 has 13 amino acids. V was shortened by 0 bases and J by 4 bases, with 4 bases between the two germline ends. Germline CDR1 is SGHDT and CDR2 is YYEEEE. Complete variable domain (other parts from reference TRBV5-6 and TRBJ2-2): DAGVTQSPTHLIKTRGQQVTLRCSPKSGHDTVSWYQQALGQGPQFIFQYYEEEERQRGNFPDRFSGHQFPNYSSELNVNALLLGDSALYLCASSLAGTGELFFGEGSRLTVL.